This is a list of T cell receptor beta chains from one sample in a study of blood T cell repertoires in COVID-19. Assay: immunoSEQ multiplex PCR; the TCRdb copy retains only in-frame clones and omits some. Of roughly 280,000 clones listed, 83% are singletons. Sequenced sample: peripheral blood. These receptors came from a man aged 55 to 70 who had recovered from COVID-19. CDR3s include the opening cysteine and the closing phenylalanine or tryptophan. A D gene is named only where the DNA matches it firmly. Part of the rows lack a size; the others show once, few, many or a class for expanded clones.

j_call: TRBJ1-2
d_call: -
clone_size: few
v_call: TRBV18
cdr3_nt: TGTGCCAGCTCACCCGGGTTCCAAAAGGGGGACGGCTACACCTTC
cdr3_aa: CASSPGFQKGDGYTF

j_call: TRBJ2-2
d_call: TRBD2
clone_size: once
v_call: TRBV7-6
cdr3_nt: TGTGCCAGCAGCTTAACTAGCGGGGTTAAGGCCGGGGAGCTGTTTTTT
cdr3_aa: CASSLTSGVKAGELFF

j_call: TRBJ2-7
d_call: -
clone_size: -
v_call: TRBV3-1/TRBV3-2
cdr3_nt: TGTGCCAGCAGCCAAGGCGAGTACGCCTCCTACGAGCAGTACTTC
cdr3_aa: CASSQGEYASYEQYF

j_call: TRBJ2-6
d_call: -
clone_size: -
v_call: TRBV19
cdr3_nt: TGTGCCAGTAGTATCGGGGTTAGCGCGGGCTCTGGGGCCAACGTCCTGACTTTC
cdr3_aa: CASSIGVSAGSGANVLTF

j_call: TRBJ1-6
d_call: -
clone_size: -
v_call: TRBV28
cdr3_nt: TGTGCCAGCAGAGACACAGGGAACCTAAATTCACCCCTCCACTTT
cdr3_aa: CASRDTGNLNSPLHF

j_call: TRBJ2-2
d_call: -
clone_size: few
v_call: TRBV7-3
cdr3_nt: TGTGCCAGCAGCCCCGTCAGTGGCACCGGGGAGCTGTTTTTT
cdr3_aa: CASSPVSGTGELFF

j_call: TRBJ2-1
d_call: -
clone_size: -
v_call: TRBV3-1/TRBV3-2
cdr3_nt: TGTGCCAGCAGCCAAGGTCAACTAGCTGCGTACAATGAGCAGTTCTTC
cdr3_aa: CASSQGQLAAYNEQFF

j_call: TRBJ1-4
d_call: -
clone_size: -
v_call: TRBV11-2
cdr3_nt: TGTGCCAGCAGCCTCCGCGTAGCAGGGGCAAATGAAAAACTGTTTTTT
cdr3_aa: CASSLRVAGANEKLFF

j_call: TRBJ1-3
d_call: TRBD1
clone_size: -
v_call: TRBV7-2
cdr3_nt: TGTGCCAGCAGCCCGGACAGGGGCTCTGGAAACACCATATATTTT
cdr3_aa: CASSPDRGSGNTIYF

j_call: TRBJ2-1
d_call: -
clone_size: -
v_call: TRBV27
cdr3_nt: TGTGCCAGCGGTTTTTTGGGCAGGGAGCAGTTCTTC
cdr3_aa: CASGFLGREQFF

j_call: TRBJ1-3
d_call: -
clone_size: -
v_call: TRBV9
cdr3_nt: TGTGCCAGCAGCGGGGCAAGCTCTGGAAACACCATATATTTT
cdr3_aa: CASSGASSGNTIYF

j_call: TRBJ1-1
d_call: TRBD1
clone_size: -
v_call: TRBV2
cdr3_nt: TGTGCCAGCAGGCCGGGACAGGCCAACACTGAAGCTTTCTTT
cdr3_aa: CASRPGQANTEAFF

j_call: TRBJ2-7
d_call: -
clone_size: -
v_call: TRBV25-1
cdr3_nt: TGTGCCAGCAGTGATTACAGGGTCCACGAGCAGTACTTC
cdr3_aa: CASSDYRVHEQYF

j_call: TRBJ1-1
d_call: TRBD1
clone_size: -
v_call: TRBV5-1
cdr3_nt: TGCGCCAGCAGCCAGACAGGGACTGAAGCTTTCTTT
cdr3_aa: CASSQTGTEAFF

j_call: TRBJ2-3
d_call: TRBD2
clone_size: -
v_call: TRBV11-2
cdr3_nt: TGTGCCAGCAGCTTAGGGATAGGGGCGGGGGGCGCCACAGATACGCAGTATTTT
cdr3_aa: CASSLGIGAGGATDTQYF

j_call: TRBJ1-1
d_call: TRBD1
clone_size: -
v_call: TRBV5-1
cdr3_nt: TGCGCCAGCAGCTTGGGCCGGGACAGGGTCGGGGGAACTGAAGCTTTCTTT
cdr3_aa: CASSLGRDRVGGTEAFF

j_call: TRBJ2-3
d_call: TRBD1
clone_size: -
v_call: TRBV5-1
cdr3_nt: TGCGCCAGCAGCTTACAGGGGGCCACAGATACGCAGTATTTT
cdr3_aa: CASSLQGATDTQYF

j_call: TRBJ2-5
d_call: -
clone_size: -
v_call: TRBV28
cdr3_nt: TGTGCCAGCAGGGACAGTCAAGAGACCCAGTACTTC
cdr3_aa: CASRDSQETQYF

j_call: TRBJ2-1
d_call: TRBD1
clone_size: -
v_call: TRBV7-9
cdr3_nt: TGTGCCAGGGGAGGACAGGGAGGTTTGTTCTTC
cdr3_aa: CARGGQGGLFF